Included here is one T cell receptor beta chain sequence, with context. Its target is not known. This sample is part of a study of response to subunit inactivated influenza vaccine. General study findings and limits: Authors suggested that a seasonal influenza vaccination recruits few new T cells each time.

TCRdb redid the calling of the RT-PCR reads with MiXCR, one entry per CDR3 protein. The sample yields 650,000 to 800,000 distinct CDR3 sequences, about 15% seen once. CDR3 size: 13 residues. Looked up from germline, CDR1 is SGHTA and CDR2 is FQGNSA. V was trimmed by 0 bases and J by 7 bases, leaving 6 bases between them. This clonotype was sampled from a man aged 45-65 years who received an inactivated influenza vaccine. The sequencing here drew on PBMCs from blood, taken approximately 15 days before vaccination. The genes are TRBV7-2 and TRBJ2-2, with D perhaps matching TRBD2 (5 bases). In DNA form, the CDR3 reads TGTGCCAGCAGCTTAGCGGGAGACGGGGAGCTGTTTTTT. Translated: CASSLAGDGELFF.